A selection of T cell receptor beta chains follows, all from one sample in a study of CD8 T cells in Susac syndrome. Using its own MiXCR run on the immunoSEQ multiplex PCR reads, TCRdb lists one record per CDR3 protein. Of some 150,000 distinct CDR3 sequences listed, 90% to 96% were seen once; the top ten hold roughly 0.084%. Sequencing was carried out using CD4+ T cells from PBMCs. Every receptor here comes from a human donor with Susac syndrome. Both conserved end residues are part of each CDR3. Fields, in order: V gene, D gene, J gene, CDR3 length, CDR3 DNA, CDR3 protein. D genes are given only for firm matches.

>TRBV28|NA|TRBJ2-1|13
TGTGCCAGCAGTTTTTCGTCACGCAATGAGCAGTTCTTC
CASSFSSRNEQFF
>TRBV28|NA|TRBJ1-5|15
TGTGCCAGCAGTTTATTGGACGGTAGCAATCAGCCCCAGCATTTT
CASSLLDGSNQPQHF
>TRBV12-3/TRBV12-4|TRBD1|TRBJ1-1|13
TGTGCCAGCAGTGGACAGGGTCGGACTGAAGCTTTCTTT
CASSGQGRTEAFF
>TRBV4-2|NA|TRBJ1-1|15
TGTGCCAGCAGCCAAGATCGGAGGGTGAACACTGAAGCTTTCTTT
CASSQDRRVNTEAFF
>TRBV12-3/TRBV12-4|NA|TRBJ2-7|12
TGTGCCAGCAGCCAAAACACCTACGAGCAGTACTTC
CASSQNTYEQYF
>TRBV6-2/TRBV6-3|NA|TRBJ2-3|17
TGTGCCAGCAGTTACCCCCAGAGGGGCCTCACCACAGATACGCAGTATTTT
CASSYPQRGLTTDTQYF
>TRBV7-8|NA|TRBJ2-2|15
TGTGCCAGCAGCTTGGGACGCACGAACACCGGGGAGCTGTTTTTT
CASSLGRTNTGELFF
>TRBV5-4|NA|TRBJ2-2|13
TGTGCCAGCAGCGATCACAAGTCCGGGGAGCTGTTTTTT
CASSDHKSGELFF
>TRBV21-1|NA|TRBJ2-2|16
TGTGCCAGCAGCAACGCTATGGGGGTGGAATTCGGGGAGCTGTTTTTT
CASSNAMGVEFGELFF
>TRBV18|TRBD1|TRBJ1-5|15
TGTGCCAGCTCAGCGCGACAGGGGGTAAATCAGCCCCAGCATTTT
CASSARQGVNQPQHF
>TRBV20-1|TRBD1|TRBJ1-1|12
TGCAGTGCTAGAGATCGGGACAGCGAAGCTTTCTTT
CSARDRDSEAFF
>TRBV7-2|TRBD1|TRBJ1-1|17
TGTGCCAGCAGCTTATATAGGGGGCAGGGGATGAACACTGAAGCTTTCTTT
CASSLYRGQGMNTEAFF
>TRBV10-3|NA|TRBJ1-2|13
TGTGCCATCAGTGAGGGCAGTAACTATGGCTACACCTTC
CAISEGSNYGYTF
>TRBV4-1|NA|TRBJ1-5|18
TGCGCCAGCAGCCAAGATGGGGCGGGAGGATATAGCAATCAGCCCCAGCATTTT
CASSQDGAGGYSNQPQHF
>TRBV24-1|NA|TRBJ2-3|11
TGTGCCACCAACGGCACAGATACGCAGTATTTT
CATNGTDTQYF
>TRBV3-1|TRBD1|TRBJ2-7|14
TGTGCCAGCAGCTGGGGACAGATAGTGGGGGAGCAGTACTTC
CASSWGQIVGEQYF
>TRBV7-9|NA|TRBJ2-1|14
TGTGCCAGCAGCTTAGAGATCAGCTACAATGAGCAGTTCTTC
CASSLEISYNEQFF
>TRBV20-1|TRBD2|TRBJ2-5|15
TGCAGTGCTTACAATAGCGGGGGAGGACAAGAGACCCAGTACTTC
CSAYNSGGGQETQYF
>TRBV7-2|TRBD2|TRBJ2-7|14
TGTGCCAGCAGCTTTACTAGCGGGGGCCACGAGCAGTACTTC
CASSFTSGGHEQYF
>TRBV3-1|NA|TRBJ1-1|15
TGTGCCAGCAGGGACAGAGGGTCAATGAACACTGAAGCTTTCTTT
CASRDRGSMNTEAFF
>TRBV6-4|NA|TRBJ1-2|11
TGTGCCAGCGGGGACGGCTATGGCTACACCTTC
CASGDGYGYTF
>TRBV6-5|NA|TRBJ1-5|13
TGTGCCAGCAGTTCCCAGAACAATCAGCCCCAGCATTTT
CASSSQNNQPQHF
>TRBV3-1|NA|TRBJ2-3|14
TGTGCCAGCAGCGGGGGGCTGCTCACAGATACGCAGTATTTT
CASSGGLLTDTQYF
>TRBV7-2|NA|TRBJ2-2|15
TGTGCCAGCAGCTTTGGGGCCTCGAACACCGGGGAGCTGTTTTTT
CASSFGASNTGELFF
>TRBV4-1|TRBD2|TRBJ2-4|18
TGCGCCAGCAGCCCGGGACTAGCGGGGGGTCAGGCCAAAAACATTCAGTACTTC
CASSPGLAGGQAKNIQYF
>TRBV29-1|NA|TRBJ2-7|11
TGCAGCGTTGTTAGCTCCTACGAGCAGTACTTC
CSVVSSYEQYF
>TRBV5-4|NA|TRBJ2-1|14
TGTGCCACCACATCCCCTAGGGCAGGTAATGAGCAGTTCTTC
CATTSPRAGNEQFF
>TRBV6-5|TRBD2|TRBJ2-7|13
TGTGCCAGCAGAAGGACTAGCGGGGGCGAGCAGTACTTC
CASRRTSGGEQYF
>TRBV14|TRBD1|TRBJ1-1|18
TGTGCCAGCAGCCGCTACAGGACAGGCCCGCGAGGCGACACTGAAGCTTTCTTT
CASSRYRTGPRGDTEAFF